This is a list of T cell receptor beta chains from one sample in a study of blood T cell repertoires in COVID-19. Generated by immunoSEQ multiplex PCR, the TCRdb table keeps only in-frame clones and is missing some. Found here are 200,000 to 250,000 clones, roughly four fifths of them singletons; the top ten hold under 2%. The sequenced sample was PBMCs or T cells enriched from blood (not recorded which). The source is a man in his fifties or sixties who had recovered from COVID-19. Each CDR3 is given with its conserved first and last residue. A row's size may be missing; if present it is once, few, many or a size class.

abundance	v_gene	j_gene	CDR3aa
-	TRBV6-5	TRBJ2-7	CASSYSRLAAYEQYF
few	TRBV4-1	TRBJ2-1	CASSQDGSGGRSGEQFF
-	TRBV12-5	TRBJ2-5	CASADGTAGETQYF
-	TRBV5-1	TRBJ1-2	CASSPAWGGAYGYTF
-	TRBV5-1	TRBJ2-1	CASSWTLSGGASYNEQFF
-	TRBV2	TRBJ2-1	CASSSDRPSYNEQFF
-	TRBV15	TRBJ2-3	CATWDTGTQYF
-	TRBV18	TRBJ2-7	CASSPPRTGGYEQYF
few	TRBV4-2	TRBJ2-3	CASSQGGPPGYTDTQYF
-	TRBV4-3	TRBJ1-1	CASSPIQTRRNTEAFF
-	TRBV18	TRBJ2-7	CASSPAGQGATAEQYF
-	TRBV5-1	TRBJ1-2	CASSPEWGQYGYTF
-	TRBV6-2/TRBV6-3	TRBJ1-5	CASSYPGTGGNQPQHF
-	TRBV11-3	TRBJ2-1	CASRSGDLYYNEQFF
-	TRBV24-1	TRBJ2-1	CATSKGAPGNEQFF
once	TRBV5-1	TRBJ2-5	CASSPGTSLQETQYF
-	TRBV11-3	TRBJ1-1	CASGSGQRPTEAFF
-	TRBV6-2/TRBV6-3	TRBJ1-5	CASSYSQGHNQPQHF
-	TRBV9	TRBJ2-7	CASSVGGLFYEQYF
-	TRBV7-6	TRBJ2-1	CASSLAWDYQRNTYNEQFF
-	TRBV7-8	TRBJ1-2	CASSPGLGSYTF
-	TRBV30	TRBJ1-4	CAWTPRENEKLFF
few	TRBV5-1	TRBJ2-7	CASSLEDRGYEQYF
-	TRBV15	TRBJ1-5	CATSRQGSQPQHF
-	TRBV5-1	TRBJ2-7	CASSPTTTSYEQYF
-	TRBV24-1	TRBJ2-1	CATSDWGHIYNEQFF
-	TRBV18	TRBJ2-7	CASSPGQDYEQYF
-	TRBV19	TRBJ1-2	CASGTGKGGYTF
-	TRBV5-4	TRBJ2-2	CASSWDSAGPGELFF
-	TRBV5-8	TRBJ2-1	CASSLRDRVYNEQFF
-	TRBV7-2	TRBJ2-1	CASSLVRGPYNEQFF
-	TRBV6-1	TRBJ1-2	CASSEGQGFDGYTF
-	TRBV10-3	TRBJ1-3	CAISPSRGNTIYF
-	TRBV4-3	TRBJ2-7	CASSQELAGGNFVYEQYF
few	TRBV9	TRBJ1-4	CASSAHTGQTSEKLFF
-	TRBV2	TRBJ2-7	CASKGQNYEQYF
-	TRBV15	TRBJ1-2	CATSLDRGINYGYTF
-	TRBV29-1	TRBJ2-7	CSVQLRFTVGLRSYEQYF
few	TRBV19	TRBJ2-7	CASGQTWGEQYF
-	TRBV18	TRBJ2-7	CASSSVQGNEQYF
-	TRBV27	TRBJ2-2	CASSFRIPGQGSGELFF
-	TRBV27	TRBJ1-6	CASSLWTGEYSPLHF
-	TRBV19	TRBJ1-5	CVRTGPKGGNQPQHF
-	TRBV4-3	TRBJ2-2	CASSQEGEVNTGELFF
-	TRBV7-2	TRBJ1-1	CASSLSAQMNTEAFF
-	TRBV3-1/TRBV3-2	TRBJ1-2	CASSQERRGYTF
-	TRBV9	TRBJ1-1	CASSAGTGTEAFF
-	TRBV18	TRBJ2-1	CASSQRLADGCFF
-	TRBV6-5	TRBJ1-4	CASSYSGGSNEKLFF
-	TRBV18	TRBJ1-3	CASSPQGDTIYF
-	TRBV5-1	TRBJ2-5	CASSPGTGASWQETQYF
-	TRBV29-1	TRBJ2-1	CSVEVRDRGRTPTYNEQFF
-	TRBV20-1	TRBJ1-5	CSASRPLGAGGDQPQHF